A single sample is the source of the 15 T cell receptor beta chains below, sequenced in a study of early T cells in non-severe SARS-CoV-2 infection. TCRdb re-called the 5' RACE reads with MiXCR, one entry per CDR3 protein. The sample has about 26,000 distinct CDR3 sequences, less than 5% seen once; the top ten hold 5% to 7.5%. The sequenced material came from whole blood. The source of these receptors is an adult who was a healthcare worker with PCR-confirmed SARS-CoV-2 infection or an uninfected control (not recorded which).

This clonotype was found a few times. V usage is TRBV3-1 and J usage is TRBJ2-3; no reliable D call. Germline values: CDR1 LGHDT, CDR2 YNNKEL (reference sequence). Between the trimmed V and J ends, which lost 2 bases and 4 bases, there was a span of 7 bases. The CDR3 runs 13 residues. This chain's CDR3 is CASSQTVADTQYF. CDR3 sequence (DNA): TGTGCCAGCAGCCAAACAGTTGCAGATACGCAGTATTTT.

This clonotype was observed many times. The chain links TRBV7-9 to TRBJ2-7; 9 nucleotides match TRBD1. V shed 5 bases and J 4 bases; nucleotides not matched to a gene: 6. CDR1 is SEHNR and CDR2 is FQNEAQ in the germline V gene (reference sequence). This CDR3 contains 14 residues. The CDR3 is CASSPRTGEYEQYF. DNA of the CDR3: TGTGCCAGCAGCCCCCGGACAGGGGAATACGAGCAGTACTTC.

This clonotype was seen only a few times. The V and J genes are TRBV24-1 and TRBJ2-7, with 10 bases matching TRBD2. With V trimmed by 3 bases and J by 5 bases, 6 bases remained unmatched. The CDR3 totals 15 residues. Germline-derived CDR1 and CDR2 are KGHDR and SFDVKD. CDR3 DNA: TGTGCCACCAGTGATCCTAGCGGGAGTGGGAACGAGCAGTACTTC. Its translation: CATSDPSGSGNEQYF.

In its sample, this clonotype was seen many times. The chain recombines TRBV7-9 with TRBJ2-5, with 14 bases lining up with TRBD2. The CDR3 loop spans 16 amino acids. V shed 4 bases and J 4 bases; nucleotides not matched to a gene: 5. The germline V gene has CDR1 SEHNR and CDR2 FQNEAQ (reference sequence). CDR3 sequence (DNA): TGTGCCAGCAGCTCCACGACTAGCGGGAGGGGAGAGACCCAGTACTTC. Amino acids: CASSSTTSGRGETQYF.

This clonotype was found many times. This chain links TRBV6-6 with TRBJ1-1; tentatively, D is TRBD1 (6 bases). CDR3 size: 15 residues. The ends were cut back, 2 bases at V and 1 base at J, with 11 bases in the middle. Germline V lookup: CDR1 MNHNY, CDR2 SVGAGI (reference sequence). CDR3: CASSYGGGRNTEAFF. CDR3 bases: TGTGCCAGCAGTTACGGGGGGGGCAGGAACACTGAAGCTTTCTTT.

V usage is TRBV29-1 and J usage is TRBJ2-5; tentatively, D is TRBD1 (6 bases). The ends were cut back, 5 bases at V and 5 bases at J, with 18 bases in the middle. This CDR3 contains 14 residues. The germline V gene has CDR1 SQVTM and CDR2 ANQGSEA. As DNA, the CDR3 is TGCAGCGTTAGAGGGACAAATTATAGGGAGACCCAGTACTTC. Residues: CSVRGTNYRETQYF.

This clonotype appeared many times. This chain uses TRBV29-1 with TRBJ2-1; D is uncertain. The CDR3 loop spans 11 amino acids. Germline values: CDR1 SQVTM, CDR2 ANQGSEA. Trimming removed 7 bases from V and 5 bases from J, with 9 bases in between. DNA of the CDR3: TGCAGCGCCGGGCCCCACAATGAGCAGTTCTTC. Translating it yields CSAGPHNEQFF.

Ten or more counts support this clonotype. The chain has TRBV10-3 and TRBJ1-4; 8 bases line up with TRBD1. J lost 4 bases, V lost 4 bases, and 5 bases had no gene match. Germline V gene lookup returns CDR1 ENHRY and CDR2 SYGVKD. The CDR3 contains 15 residues. The CDR3 is CAISVDRAYNEKLFF. The CDR3 nucleotides read TGTGCCATCAGTGTGGACAGGGCTTATAATGAAAAACTGTTTTTT.

This chain links TRBV7-2 with TRBJ2-7; the match to TRBD2 covers 8 bases. This CDR3 has 14 amino acids. The V segment lost 6 bases and the J segment 7 bases; nucleotides outside the gene matches: 11. Germline V lookup: CDR1 SGHTA, CDR2 FQGNSA. CDR3 coding DNA: TGTGCCAGCAGACTGGGACTAGATGGGCTGGAGCAGTACTTC. Amino acid sequence: CASRLGLDGLEQYF.

Only one count was recorded for this clonotype. The rearrangement uses TRBV6-6 and TRBJ1-4; D is ambiguous. The CDR3 runs 13 residues. Germline values: CDR1 MNHNY, CDR2 SVGAGI (reference sequence). Between the trimmed V and J ends, which lost 6 bases and 10 bases, there was a span of 15 bases. The CDR3 here is CASSSLGGGKLFF. CDR3 sequence (DNA): TGTGCCAGCAGCTCCCTCGGTGGAGGAAAACTGTTTTTT.

Many counts were recorded for this clonotype. The V call is TRBV5-1, the J call TRBJ1-1, with D unresolved. V dropped 0 bases and J dropped 1 base, with 4 bases sitting between them. Germline assignment: CDR1 SGHRS and CDR2 YFSETQ. The CDR3 totals 13 residues. CDR3 sequence reads: CASSLDTNTEAFF. CDR3 nucleotide sequence: TGCGCCAGCAGCTTGGACACGAACACTGAAGCTTTCTTT.

This clonotype was seen repeatedly, ten times or more. V gene TRBV29-1 combines with J gene TRBJ1-2, with D unresolved. The CDR3 contains 13 residues. Deletions cut 7 bases from V and 4 bases from J, with 16 bases between. The germline V gene has CDR1 SQVTM and CDR2 ANQGSEA. This CDR3 reads CSARTGLTYGYTF. CDR3 nucleotide sequence: TGCAGCGCCCGGACCGGCTTGACCTATGGCTACACCTTC. Drawing the rest from reference TRBV29-1 and TRBJ1-2, the complete variable domain is SAVISQKPSRDICQRGTSLTIQCQVDSQVTMMFWYRQQPGQSLTLIATANQGSEATYESGFVIDKFPISRPNLTFSTLTVSNMSPEDSSIYLCSARTGLTYGYTFGSGTRLTVV.

This clonotype was detected ten times or more. The V call is TRBV9, the J call TRBJ2-2, with a tentative D call TRBD1 (6 bases). Trimming took off 0 bases at V and 1 base at J, with 7 bases between the two ends. This CDR3 is 15 amino acids long. Germline loops: CDR1 SGDLS, CDR2 YYNGEE. CDR3 protein: CASSVAGQNTGELFF. As DNA, the CDR3 is TGTGCCAGCAGCGTAGCGGGACAGAACACCGGGGAGCTGTTTTTT.

This clonotype was seen ten or more times. The gene calls are TRBV7-2 and TRBJ2-7, with 7 bases that match TRBD2. With V trimmed by 5 bases and J by 6 bases, 7 bases remained unmatched. The CDR3 spans 13 residues. Germline V gene data show CDR1 as SGHTA and CDR2 as FQGNSA. The CDR3 loop reads CASSPAGVAEQYF. In DNA form, the CDR3 reads TGTGCCAGCAGCCCCGCGGGAGTTGCCGAGCAGTACTTC.

As regards this clonotype: One junction end disagrees with the germline gene, perhaps due to a read error. This sequence joins TRBV6-2 or TRBV6-3 and TRBJ2-7; 16 bases are a match to TRBD2. The CDR3 runs 14 residues. Germline CDR1 is MNHEY and CDR2 is SVGEGT. The CDR3 loop is CASSPGLAGGPSNF. The CDR3 DNA follows: TGTGCCAGCAGTCCGGGACTAGCGGGAGGGCCCTCCAACTTC.